The T cell receptor beta chain under discussion was sequenced for a study of shared clonotypes between healthy human individuals. When replicate PCRs were run on sorted subsets, they used 150 to 200 ng DNA, some 29,000 T cell genomes. Generated by immunoSEQ multiplex PCR, the TCRdb table keeps only in-frame clones and is missing some. The sample consists of around 940,000 clones, roughly 72% of them appearing once. The germline gives CDR1 SGHRS, CDR2 YFSETQ. The CDR3 loop spans 15 amino acids. Losses at the gene ends were 0 bases for V and 7 bases for J; bases not matched to a gene: 8. Specimen: memory CD4+ T cells sorted from blood. The subset was: CD45RA-negative fraction. The sequence came from a man between 18 and 35 years old in good health. This rearrangement joins TRBV5-1 to TRBJ2-5; TRBD2 matches 8 bases. CDR3 in amino acids: CASSLVYGRAATQYF. Here the CDR3 DNA reads TGCGCCAGCAGCTTGGTTTACGGGAGGGCCGCGACCCAGTACTTC. Full variable domain (rest looked up from reference TRBV5-1 and TRBJ2-5): KAGVTQTPRYLIKTRGQQVTLSCSPISGHRSVSWYQQTPGQGLQFLFEYFSETQRNKGNFPGRFSGRQFSNSRSEMNVSTLELGDSALYLCASSLVYGRAATQYFGPGTRLLVL.